Sequencing of this TCR beta chain was carried out in a study of cytomegalovirus exposure and HLA in healthy donors. The overall study: Early on, a data release was issued that held some 85 million unique TCRs from HLA-typed donors. Notes on the study in general: Certain sequence variants were highly shared and formed a cluster, and this cluster was likely a sequencing artifact.

PCR was performed using 60 Vbeta and 13 Jbeta primers. Here immunoSEQ multiplex PCR was the method, and the copy in TCRdb shows in-frame clones only, minus some. Among about 140,000 clones listed, more than 70% were seen once. This clone was seen a handful of times. The antigen is not known. Germline assignment: CDR1 SGHRS and CDR2 YFSETQ. With V trimmed by 0 bases and J by 4 bases, 4 bases remained unmatched. This CDR3 spans 16 amino acids. V and J are TRBV5-1 and TRBJ2-3, with 11 positions matching TRBD2. The clonotype originates from a man in his forties or fifties in good health and CMV-seronegative. The sample was PBMCs. The CDR3 DNA is TGCGCCAGCAGCTTGGCAACTAGCGGGAGTCCAGATACGCAGTATTTT. Translation gives CASSLATSGSPDTQYF.